This passage covers 32 T cell receptor beta chains from one sample sequenced in a study of control samples from healthy donors and cancer patients. The repertoire was sequenced with immunoSEQ multiplex PCR; TCRdb's copy has only in-frame clones and lacks some. The table records 180,000 or so clones, 75% to 95% of them present only once. Sequencing input: blood. These receptors came from a woman aged 25 to 45 in good health.

The CDR3: CASSRITGTGGRDTIYF. DNA of the CDR3: TGCGCCAGCAGCCGGATCACCGGGACAGGGGGCCGGGACACCATATATTTT. The rearrangement uses TRBV4-1 and TRBJ1-3, with TRBD1 matching over 12 bases. The CDR3 runs to 17 residues. J was trimmed by 8 bases and V by 4 bases; bases with no gene match: 12. Germline V gives CDR1 MGHRA, CDR2 YSYEKL.

This clone turned up a few times. V is TRBV3-1 (or the pseudogene TRBV3-2) and J is TRBJ1-5; the D is unclear. The CDR3 has 14 residues. Germline V lookup: CDR1 LGHDT, CDR2 YNNKEL (reference sequence). Trimming took 0 bases from V and 0 from J, leaving 3 bases between them. This chain's CDR3 is CASSQEGSNQPQHF. For the CDR3, the DNA is TGTGCCAGCAGCCAAGAGGGTAGCAATCAGCCCCAGCATTTT.

This chain links TRBV4-3 with TRBJ2-3; the D is unclear. CDR1 and CDR2 (germline): LGHNA, YSLEER. This CDR3 region has 16 residues. V dropped 1 base and J dropped 1 base, with 12 bases sitting between them. The CDR3 protein is CASSQGISLGTDTQYF. Written as DNA, the CDR3 is TGCGCCAGCAGCCAAGGGATTAGTTTGGGCACAGATACGCAGTATTTT.

The chain uses TRBV30 and TRBJ2-3; 7 bases are shared with TRBD2. The germline V gene has CDR1 GTSNPN and CDR2 SVGIG (reference sequence). The CDR3 contains 14 residues. V lost 2 bases, J lost 1 base, and 3 bases stayed unmatched. This chain's CDR3 is CAWSHLAGTDTQYF. The CDR3 DNA follows: TGTGCCTGGAGTCACCTAGCGGGCACAGATACGCAGTATTTT.

The chain has TRBV14 and TRBJ1-6, with TRBD1 matching 8 bases. V shed 4 bases and J 2 bases; nucleotides not matched to a gene: 4. The CDR3 length is 16 residues. Germline lookup yields CDR1 SGHDN and CDR2 FVKESK. The CDR3 nucleotides read TGTGCCAGCAGCCGACAGGGGAGGCCCTATAATTCACCCCTCCACTTT. It codes for CASSRQGRPYNSPLHF.

The chain recombines TRBV7-9 with TRBJ1-5; 9 bases map to TRBD1. CDR1 and CDR2 from the germline V gene are SEHNR and FQNEAQ (reference sequence). The CDR3 spans 16 residues. Germline trimming cut 3 bases from V and 2 bases from J; bases unmatched to any gene: 5. The CDR3 here is CASSLGTGQGNQPQHF. As DNA, the CDR3 is TGTGCCAGCAGCTTGGGGACAGGGCAAGGCAATCAGCCCCAGCATTTT.

The chain is built from TRBV10-1 and TRBJ2-7, with 9 bases matching TRBD2. The CDR3 spans 15 residues. With 4 bases clipped from V and 2 bases from J, the junction kept 6 bases outside the gene matches. CDR1 is WNHNN, CDR2 SYGVQD, per germline (reference sequence). The CDR3 DNA reads as TGCGCCAGCAGTGGGGGACTAGCTAATCCCTACGAGCAGTACTTC. This gives the protein CASSGGLANPYEQYF.

Regarding this clone: Other DNA sequences in this specimen translate into the identical CDR3. The rearrangement joins TRBV5-4 to TRBJ1-2; TRBD1 aligns across 9 bases. Germline CDR1 SGHNT, CDR2 YYREEE (reference sequence). This CDR3 contains 13 residues. V lost 4 bases and J lost 5; bases outside the gene matches: 3. This CDR3 is CASSLDRGYGYTF. As DNA, the CDR3 is TGTGCCAGCAGCCTGGACAGGGGTTATGGCTACACCTTC.

This chain joins TRBV30 and TRBJ2-3, with TRBD2 matching 13 bases. V gave up 6 bases and J gave up 6 bases; unmatched junction bases: 9. CDR1 is GTSNPN and CDR2 is SVGIG in the germline V gene (reference sequence). There are 15 residues in the CDR3. The CDR3 sequence: CACKIGTSGMDTQYF. The CDR3 DNA follows: TGTGCCTGTAAAATCGGGACTAGCGGGATGGATACGCAGTATTTT.

As for this clone: The sample contains more than one DNA sequence encoding this CDR3. The chain is built from TRBV29-1 and TRBJ1-3; D ambiguous. The V gene lost 6 bases and the J gene lost 0 bases, with 6 bases spanning the gap. Germline loops: CDR1 SQVTM, CDR2 ANQGSEA. The CDR3 spans 12 residues. As DNA, the CDR3 is TGCAGCGTACGGAGCTCTGGAAACACCATATATTTT. Its protein is CSVRSSGNTIYF.

The gene calls are TRBV6-5 and TRBJ2-7; 11 bases are a match to TRBD2. The junction had 3 bases not matched to a gene; V was cut back by 3 bases and J by 5 bases. Germline loops: CDR1 MNHEY, CDR2 SVGAGI. The CDR3 loop spans 14 amino acids. The DNA of the CDR3 is TGTGCCAGCAGTTATTATAGCGGGAGGGACGAGCAGTACTTC. Amino acid sequence: CASSYYSGRDEQYF.

The chain recombines TRBV25-1 with TRBJ2-2; D gene uncertain. V shed 5 bases and J shed 3 bases, with 10 bases lying between them. The CDR3 covers 14 residues. CDR1 and CDR2 from the germline V gene are MGHDK and SYGVNS. The CDR3 sequence is CASSSRADTGELFF. CDR3 in DNA: TGTGCCAGCAGTTCTCGGGCAGACACCGGGGAGCTGTTTTTT.

The chain is built from TRBV4-2 and TRBJ2-5, with a weak D call TRBD1 (5 bases). CDR1 is LGHNA, CDR2 YNFKEQ, per germline. V was clipped by 0 bases and J by 0 bases, with 8 bases between them. The CDR3 is 15 residues long. CDR3 in amino acids: CASSQEPGYQETQYF. As DNA, the CDR3 is TGTGCCAGCAGCCAAGAGCCAGGGTACCAAGAGACCCAGTACTTC.

The J gene is TRBJ1-2, the V gene TRBV28, with TRBD1 identical over 7 bases. The germline V gene has CDR1 MDHEN and CDR2 SYDVKM. CDR3 length equals 14 residues. V was pared by 3 bases and J by 7 bases, with 8 bases of the junction left unmatched. The CDR3 nucleotides are TGTGCCAGCAGTTTGGAGACAGGGATTCCTGGCTACACCTTC. Its protein is CASSLETGIPGYTF.

V is TRBV6-6 and J is TRBJ2-3; 12 nucleotides agree with TRBD2. Trimming cost V 5 bases and J 0 bases; bases outside gene matches: 0. CDR3 length: 15 amino acids. Germline V gene sequence: CDR1 MNHNY, CDR2 SVGAGI (reference sequence). In DNA form, the CDR3 reads TGTGCCAGCAGTCTAGCGGGAGGGAGCACAGATACGCAGTATTTT. Translating it yields CASSLAGGSTDTQYF.

The chain is built from TRBV29-1 and TRBJ1-6; the D gene is possibly TRBD1 (6 bases). V lost 6 bases to trimming and J lost 10 bases, with 10 bases between them. The CDR3 runs 11 residues. Per germline, CDR1 SQVTM and CDR2 ANQGSEA. CDR3 in DNA: TGCAGCGTGAGCAGGGGATCACCCCTCCACTTT. This codes for CSVSRGSPLHF. Complete variable domain (other parts from reference TRBV29-1 and TRBJ1-6): SAVISQKPSRDICQRGTSLTIQCQVDSQVTMMFWYRQQPGQSLTLIATANQGSEATYESGFVIDKFPISRPNLTFSTLTVSNMSPEDSSIYLCSVSRGSPLHFGNGTRLTVT.

The chain carries TRBV3-1 (or the pseudogene TRBV3-2) and TRBJ1-4, with 10 bases aligning to TRBD1. CDR3 length equals 15 residues. J was trimmed by 4 bases and V by 4 bases; bases with no gene match: 3. Germline V gives CDR1 LGHDT, CDR2 YNNKEL (reference sequence). The CDR3, as DNA: TGTGCCAGCAGCCCCGGGACAGGGGATAATGAAAAACTGTTTTTT. Translation: CASSPGTGDNEKLFF.

In regard to this clone: This same CDR3 is encoded by further DNA sequences in the sample. This sequence joins TRBV28 and TRBJ1-5; D possibly corresponds to TRBD1 (5 bases). V was cut by 2 bases and J by 7 bases, with 15 bases left in between. This CDR3 is 15 amino acids long. Germline CDR1 is MDHEN and CDR2 is SYDVKM. The CDR3 nucleotides are TGTGCCAGCAGTTTAGGGCAGGGCTATAGGCAGCCCCAGCATTTT. It specifies CASSLGQGYRQPQHF.

The chain carries TRBV28 and TRBJ1-2, with D perhaps TRBD1 (5 bases). Trimming took 6 bases from V and 1 from J, leaving 9 bases between them. The CDR3 spans 13 residues. Germline-derived CDR1 and CDR2 are MDHEN and SYDVKM. CDR3 amino acids: CASSPRDNYGYTF. The CDR3 DNA reads as TGTGCCAGCAGCCCCAGGGATAACTATGGCTACACCTTC.

The chain is built from TRBV4-2 and TRBJ2-5; 11 bases align to TRBD2. Looked up from germline, CDR1 is LGHNA and CDR2 is YNFKEQ. The CDR3 covers 16 residues. The ends lost 0 bases at V and 4 bases at J; junction bases unmatched: 4. CDR3: CASSQDLAGGLETQYF. The CDR3 DNA reads TGTGCCAGCAGCCAAGATCTAGCGGGAGGATTAGAGACCCAGTACTTC.

This rearrangement joins TRBV6-6 to TRBJ2-5; 7 nucleotides match TRBD2. J gave up 5 bases and V 6 bases, and 3 bases lay outside the gene matches. Germline CDR1 reads MNHNY; CDR2 reads SVGAGI (reference sequence). This CDR3 has 12 residues. CDR3 nucleotide sequence: TGTGCCAGCAGCCCACTAGCGGAGACCCAGTACTTC. Translation: CASSPLAETQYF.

V is TRBV6-1 and J is TRBJ1-4; D might be TRBD1 (6 bases). Trimming stripped 0 bases from V and 4 bases from J, with 9 bases between. Per the germline V gene, CDR1 is MNHNS and CDR2 is SASEGT. The CDR3 loop spans 15 amino acids. Here the CDR3 reads CASSEAGGGNEKLFF. CDR3 nucleotides: TGTGCCAGCAGTGAAGCGGGAGGGGGTAATGAAAAACTGTTTTTT.

This chain uses TRBV4-1 with TRBJ2-5, with TRBD2 matching 7 bases. The CDR3 spans 14 residues. The ends lost 0 bases at V and 4 bases at J; junction bases unmatched: 2. CDR1 and CDR2 (germline): MGHRA, YSYEKL. The CDR3 sequence is CASSQDSGGETQYF. CDR3 in DNA: TGCGCCAGCAGCCAAGATTCGGGGGGAGAGACCCAGTACTTC.

This clone was observed a handful of times. The chain joins TRBV6-5 to TRBJ2-6; D unresolved. The ends were cut back, 2 bases at V and 0 bases at J, with 8 bases in the middle. This CDR3 is 16 amino acids long. The germline V gene has CDR1 MNHEY and CDR2 SVGAGI. This CDR3 reads CASSYVRVSGANVLTF. The CDR3 DNA sequence: TGTGCCAGCAGTTACGTCCGGGTCTCTGGGGCCAACGTCCTGACTTTC.

The V and J genes are TRBV4-2 and TRBJ1-1; 12 bases line up with TRBD1. V lost 2 bases, J lost 4 bases, and 5 bases stayed unmatched. The CDR3 consists of 16 residues. CDR1 and CDR2 from the germline V gene are LGHNA and YNFKEQ. The chain's CDR3 is CASSQRGQGASTEAFF. The CDR3 DNA reads TGTGCCAGCAGCCAAAGGGGACAGGGGGCTAGCACTGAAGCTTTCTTT.

Only a few counts were recorded for this clone. The chain combines TRBV11-3 with TRBJ1-1; TRBD1 matches 9 bases. Losses at the gene ends were 3 bases for V and 5 bases for J; bases not matched to a gene: 4. CDR3 length equals 14 residues. Germline assignment: CDR1 SGHNT and CDR2 YENEEA. The CDR3 is CASSFRQGGTEAFF. The DNA of the CDR3 is TGTGCCAGCAGCTTTAGACAGGGGGGTACTGAAGCTTTCTTT.

The V and J genes are TRBV15 and TRBJ2-1; unclear D gene. CDR1 LNHNV and CDR2 YYDKDF come from the germline V gene (reference sequence). V lost 0 bases and J lost 0, with 6 bases in between. The CDR3 sequence is 15 residues long. In DNA, the CDR3 is TGTGCCACCAGCAGAGATCCCACCTCCTACAATGAGCAGTTCTTC. Translation gives CATSRDPTSYNEQFF.

This chain uses TRBV19 with TRBJ2-1, with 10 bases aligning to TRBD2. The CDR3 sequence is 15 residues long. V trimming: 3 bases; J trimming: 3 bases; junction bases outside the gene matches: 2. Germline assignment: CDR1 LNHDA and CDR2 SQIVND (reference sequence). CDR3 nucleotides: TGTGCCAGTAGTATCCAGCGGGGGGGCTACAATGAGCAGTTCTTC. Its translation is CASSIQRGGYNEQFF.

J is TRBJ1-1 and V is TRBV30, with D perhaps matching TRBD1 (5 bases). Germline lookup yields CDR1 GTSNPN and CDR2 SVGIG (reference sequence). With 1 base removed from V and 0 bases from J, the gap between germline ends came to 12 bases. This CDR3 is 15 amino acids long. This chain's CDR3 is CAWSGQGGMNTEAFF. CDR3 DNA: TGTGCCTGGAGTGGCCAGGGTGGGATGAACACTGAAGCTTTCTTT.

The chain links TRBV6-2 or TRBV6-3 to TRBJ2-3; D not certain. Germline V CDR1 and CDR2: MNHEY, SVGEGT. The CDR3 is made up of 14 amino acids. V was pared by 4 bases and J by 1 base, with 9 bases between. In DNA form, the CDR3 reads TGTGCCAGCAGTTTGAGGAGAGGCACAGATACGCAGTATTTT. Encoded protein: CASSLRRGTDTQYF.

Of note for this clone: Other DNA sequences in this specimen translate into the identical CDR3. V gene TRBV7-2 combines with J gene TRBJ2-3; D not certain. Germline V gene lookup returns CDR1 SGHTA and CDR2 FQGNSA. Between the trimmed V and J ends, which lost 1 base and 1 base, there was a span of 6 bases. The CDR3 length is 14 residues. This CDR3 reads CASSLDRGTDTQYF. DNA for the CDR3: TGTGCCAGCAGCTTAGATCGGGGCACAGATACGCAGTATTTT.

This clone was seen only once. The V gene is TRBV11-2, the J gene TRBJ2-7; maybe TRBD1 (5 bases). Germline V lookup: CDR1 SGHAT, CDR2 FQNNGV. CDR3 length: 13 amino acids. The V end was cut by 4 bases, the J end by 4 bases, with 11 bases between. CDR3 nucleotides: TGTGCCAGCAGCTCGACGACAGAGTACGAGCAGTACTTC. It specifies CASSSTTEYEQYF.